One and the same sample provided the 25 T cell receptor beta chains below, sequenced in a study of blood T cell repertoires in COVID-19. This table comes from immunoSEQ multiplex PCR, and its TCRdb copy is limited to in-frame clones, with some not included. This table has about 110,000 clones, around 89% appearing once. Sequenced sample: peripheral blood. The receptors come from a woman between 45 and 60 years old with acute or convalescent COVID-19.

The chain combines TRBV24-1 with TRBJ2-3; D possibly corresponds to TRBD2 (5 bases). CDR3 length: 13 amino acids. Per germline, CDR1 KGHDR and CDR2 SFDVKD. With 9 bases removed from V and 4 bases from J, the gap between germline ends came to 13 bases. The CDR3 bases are TGTGCCACCGGAGGCACGGATCCAGATACGCAGTATTTT. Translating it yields CATGGTDPDTQYF.

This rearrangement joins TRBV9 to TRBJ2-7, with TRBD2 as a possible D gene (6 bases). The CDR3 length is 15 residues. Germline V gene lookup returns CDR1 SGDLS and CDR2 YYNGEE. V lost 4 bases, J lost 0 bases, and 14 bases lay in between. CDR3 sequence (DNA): TGTGCCAGCAGCCCCACGGGGGACCCCTCCTACGAGCAGTACTTC. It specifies CASSPTGDPSYEQYF.

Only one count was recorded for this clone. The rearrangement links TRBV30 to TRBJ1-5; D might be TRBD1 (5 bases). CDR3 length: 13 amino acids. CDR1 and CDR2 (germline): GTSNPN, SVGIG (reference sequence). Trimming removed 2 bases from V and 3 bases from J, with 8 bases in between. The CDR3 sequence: CAWSRQSNQPQHF. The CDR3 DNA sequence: TGTGCCTGGAGTCGACAGTCCAATCAGCCCCAGCATTTT.

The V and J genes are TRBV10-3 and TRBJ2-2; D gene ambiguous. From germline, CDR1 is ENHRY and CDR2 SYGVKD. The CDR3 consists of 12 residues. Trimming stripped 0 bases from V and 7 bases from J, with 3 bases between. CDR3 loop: CAISESGGELFF. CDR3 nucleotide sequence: TGTGCCATCAGTGAGTCCGGCGGGGAGCTGTTTTTT.

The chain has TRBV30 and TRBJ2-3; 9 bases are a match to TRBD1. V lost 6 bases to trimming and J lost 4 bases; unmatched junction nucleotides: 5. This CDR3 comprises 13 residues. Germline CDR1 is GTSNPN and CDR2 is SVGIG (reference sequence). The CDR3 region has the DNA TGTGCCTGCCGGACAGGGGTTGCAGATACGCAGTATTTT. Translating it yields CACRTGVADTQYF. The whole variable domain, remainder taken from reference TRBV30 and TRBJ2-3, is SQTIHQWPATLVQPVGSPLSLECTVEGTSNPNLYWYRQAAGRGLQLLFYSVGIGQISSEVPQNLSASRPQDRQFILSSKKLLLSDSGFYLCACRTGVADTQYFGPGTRLTVL.

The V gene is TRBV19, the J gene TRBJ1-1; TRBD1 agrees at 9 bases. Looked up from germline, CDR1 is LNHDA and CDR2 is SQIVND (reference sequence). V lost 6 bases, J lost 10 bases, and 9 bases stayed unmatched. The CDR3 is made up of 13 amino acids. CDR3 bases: TGTGCCAGTAGGCCGGGACAGGGAGGGTCAGCTTTCTTT. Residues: CASRPGQGGSAFF.

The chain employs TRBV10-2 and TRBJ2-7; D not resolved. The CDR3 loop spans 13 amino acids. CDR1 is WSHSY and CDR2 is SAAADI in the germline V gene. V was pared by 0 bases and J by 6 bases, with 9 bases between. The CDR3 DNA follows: TGCGCCAGCAGTGAGTCGCGAGATGCCGAGCAGTACTTC. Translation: CASSESRDAEQYF.

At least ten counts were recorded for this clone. CDR3 in amino acids: CAWSVDSRYEQYF. Written as DNA, the CDR3 is TGTGCCTGGAGTGTCGACTCGCGCTACGAGCAGTACTTC. J is TRBJ2-7 and V is TRBV30; D is undetermined. Germline CDR1 is GTSNPN and CDR2 is SVGIG (reference sequence). The CDR3 contains 13 residues. The ends were cut back, 0 bases at V and 3 bases at J, with 9 bases in the middle.

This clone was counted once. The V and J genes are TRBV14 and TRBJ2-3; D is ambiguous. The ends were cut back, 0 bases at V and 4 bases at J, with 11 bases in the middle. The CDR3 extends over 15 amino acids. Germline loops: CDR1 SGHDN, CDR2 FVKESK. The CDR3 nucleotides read TGTGCCAGCAGCCAAGATTCCCGCCGGGCAGATACGCAGTATTTT. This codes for CASSQDSRRADTQYF.

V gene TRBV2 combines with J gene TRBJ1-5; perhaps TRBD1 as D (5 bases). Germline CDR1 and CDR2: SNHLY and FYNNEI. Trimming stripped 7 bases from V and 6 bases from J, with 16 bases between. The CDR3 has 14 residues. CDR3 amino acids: CASNRGESGQPQHF. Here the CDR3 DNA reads TGTGCCAGCAATCGGGGGGAAAGTGGTCAGCCCCAGCATTTT.

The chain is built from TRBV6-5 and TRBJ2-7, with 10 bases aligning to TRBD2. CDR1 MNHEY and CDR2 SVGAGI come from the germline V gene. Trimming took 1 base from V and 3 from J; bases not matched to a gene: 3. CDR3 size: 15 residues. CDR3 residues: CASSYLASGSYEQYF. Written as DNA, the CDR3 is TGTGCCAGCAGTTACTTGGCTAGCGGGAGCTACGAGCAGTACTTC.

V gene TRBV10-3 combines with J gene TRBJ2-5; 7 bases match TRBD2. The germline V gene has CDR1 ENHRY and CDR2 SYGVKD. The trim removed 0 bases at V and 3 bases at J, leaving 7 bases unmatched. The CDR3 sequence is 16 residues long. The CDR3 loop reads CAISESTLGGEETQYF. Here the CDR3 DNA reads TGTGCCATCAGTGAGTCGACCCTGGGGGGGGAAGAGACCCAGTACTTC.

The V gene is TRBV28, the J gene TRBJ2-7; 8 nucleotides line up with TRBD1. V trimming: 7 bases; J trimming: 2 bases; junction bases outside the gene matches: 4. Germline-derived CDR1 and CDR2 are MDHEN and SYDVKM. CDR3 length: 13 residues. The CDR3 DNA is TGTGCCAGCATCAGGGGGCCAACCTACGAGCAGTACTTC. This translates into CASIRGPTYEQYF.

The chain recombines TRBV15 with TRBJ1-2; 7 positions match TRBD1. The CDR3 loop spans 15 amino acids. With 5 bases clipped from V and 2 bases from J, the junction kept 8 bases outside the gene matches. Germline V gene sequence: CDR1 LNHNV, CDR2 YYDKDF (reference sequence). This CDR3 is CATSDFAGQNYGYTF. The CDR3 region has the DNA TGTGCCACCAGCGATTTTGCGGGACAGAACTATGGCTACACCTTC.

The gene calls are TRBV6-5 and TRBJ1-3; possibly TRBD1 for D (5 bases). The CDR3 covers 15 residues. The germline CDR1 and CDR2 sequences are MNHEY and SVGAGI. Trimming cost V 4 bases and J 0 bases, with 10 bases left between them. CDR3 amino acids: CASSWGDGSGNTIYF. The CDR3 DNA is TGTGCCAGCAGTTGGGGGGACGGCTCTGGAAACACCATATATTTT.

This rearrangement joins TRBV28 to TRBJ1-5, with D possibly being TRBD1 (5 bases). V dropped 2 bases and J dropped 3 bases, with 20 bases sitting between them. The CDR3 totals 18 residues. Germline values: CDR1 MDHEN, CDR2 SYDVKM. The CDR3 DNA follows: TGTGCCAGCAGTTTAAGCCGACGCTGGCAGGGCCCCAATCAGCCCCAGCATTTT. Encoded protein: CASSLSRRWQGPNQPQHF.

The CDR3 DNA is TGTGCCACCAGTACAGCAACCAACTATGGCTACACCTTC. It translates to CATSTATNYGYTF. V and J are TRBV24-1 and TRBJ1-2; D is undetermined. CDR1 and CDR2 (germline): KGHDR, SFDVKD. The CDR3 has 13 amino acids. V was clipped by 6 bases and J by 2 bases, with 9 bases between them.

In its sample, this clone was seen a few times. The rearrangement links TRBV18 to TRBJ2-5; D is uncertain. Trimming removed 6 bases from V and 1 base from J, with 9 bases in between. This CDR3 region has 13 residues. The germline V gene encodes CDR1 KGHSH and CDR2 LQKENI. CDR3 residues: CASSYSTQETQYF. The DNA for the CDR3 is TGTGCCAGCTCTTATAGTACCCAAGAGACCCAGTACTTC.

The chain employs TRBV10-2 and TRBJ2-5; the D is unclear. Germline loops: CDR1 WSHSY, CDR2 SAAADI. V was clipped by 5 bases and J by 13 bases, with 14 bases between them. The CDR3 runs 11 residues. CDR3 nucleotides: TGCGCCAGCAGTCCAGACATTCGTCCGTACTTC. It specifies CASSPDIRPYF.

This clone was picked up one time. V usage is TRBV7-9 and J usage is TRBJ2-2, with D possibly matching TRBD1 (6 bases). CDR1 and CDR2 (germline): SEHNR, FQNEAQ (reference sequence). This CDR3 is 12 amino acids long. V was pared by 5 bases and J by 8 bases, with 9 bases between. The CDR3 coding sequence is TGTGCCAGCAGCACCGGGACAGGGGAGCTGTTTTTT. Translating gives CASSTGTGELFF.

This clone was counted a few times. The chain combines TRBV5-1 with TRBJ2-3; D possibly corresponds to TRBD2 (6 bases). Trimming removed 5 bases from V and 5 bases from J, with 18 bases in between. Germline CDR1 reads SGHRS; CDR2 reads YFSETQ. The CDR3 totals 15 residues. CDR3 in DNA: TGCGCCAGCAGTTCGTCGGGACTGAGTGGAGATACGCAGTATTTT. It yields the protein CASSSSGLSGDTQYF.

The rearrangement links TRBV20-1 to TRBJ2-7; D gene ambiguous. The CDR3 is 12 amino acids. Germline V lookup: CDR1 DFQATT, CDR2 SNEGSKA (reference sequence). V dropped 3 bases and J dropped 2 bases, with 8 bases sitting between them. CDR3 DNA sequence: TGCAGTGCTAGTTCCACTCCCTACGAGCAGTACTTC. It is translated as CSASSTPYEQYF.

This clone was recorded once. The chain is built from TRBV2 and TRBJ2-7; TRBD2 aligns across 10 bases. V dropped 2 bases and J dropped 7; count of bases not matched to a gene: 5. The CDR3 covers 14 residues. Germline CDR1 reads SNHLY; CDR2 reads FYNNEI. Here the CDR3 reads CASSETSGMLEQYF. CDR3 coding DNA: TGTGCCAGCAGTGAAACTAGCGGGATGTTGGAGCAGTACTTC.

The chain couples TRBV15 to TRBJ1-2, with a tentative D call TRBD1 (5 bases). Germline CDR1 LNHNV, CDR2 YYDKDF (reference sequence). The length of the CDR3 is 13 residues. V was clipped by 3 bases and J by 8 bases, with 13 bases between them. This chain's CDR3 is CATSSSGGLGYTF. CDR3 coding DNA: TGTGCCACCAGCAGCTCCGGGGGGTTAGGCTACACCTTC.

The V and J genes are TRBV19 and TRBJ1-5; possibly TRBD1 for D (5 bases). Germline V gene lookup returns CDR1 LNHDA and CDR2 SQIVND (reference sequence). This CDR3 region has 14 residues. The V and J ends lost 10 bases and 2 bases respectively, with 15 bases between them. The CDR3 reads CATEKDRGNQPQHF. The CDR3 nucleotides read TGTGCCACCGAAAAAGACAGAGGCAATCAGCCCCAGCATTTT.